The rows below give T cell receptor beta chains drawn from one sample of a study of blood T cell repertoires in COVID-19. Produced via immunoSEQ multiplex PCR; TCRdb's table is partial and in-frame only. The data show approximately 180,000 clones, 82% seen once. Source material: peripheral blood. All receptors come from a woman aged 70-85 years with acute or convalescent COVID-19. Each CDR3 is given without its conserved first and last residue. The D gene is left open where the match is weak.

TRBV6-6 | TRBD2 | ASSQEVVLAGQVSYNEQF
TRBV28 | TRBD1 | ASSDTGTGAYEQY
TRBV5-8 | TRBD1 | ASSPEGQNYAPLH
TRBV7-2 | TRBD1 | ASNNPGGPGYGYT
TRBV7-6 | TRBD1 | ASSSGGQVNYGYT
TRBV7-8 | TRBD2 | ASSLGWASGQETQY
TRBV29-1 | NA | SVDAVAEGTSYNEQF
TRBV7-2 | TRBD2 | ASSQNGGGSYNEQF
TRBV4-2 | TRBD1 | ASSQTGGFDTGELF
TRBV6-5 | NA | ASSSAGFSNQPQH
TRBV28 | TRBD1 | ASSRTGLTYEQY
TRBV5-8 | TRBD1 | ASRLERGTGGGGTEAF
TRBV30 | NA | AWTPLHD
TRBV6-5 | NA | ASLQNYGYT
TRBV7-2 | NA | ASSPRLGLKNTEAF
TRBV9 | TRBD2 | ASSVTSGGSYEQY
TRBV10-2 | TRBD2 | ASSEDSGRLEAYEQY
TRBV19 | NA | ASSPPASVGTQY
TRBV2 | NA | ASNEGRLTLQY
TRBV11-3 | TRBD2 | ASSLGIGRESDTQY
TRBV19 | TRBD2 | ASMAGGAFSGANVLT
TRBV7-9 | TRBD1 | ASSPGTAYQPQH
TRBV5-1 | NA | ASTGNTFQETQY
TRBV5-8 | NA | ASNIFGYEQY
TRBV19 | TRBD1 | ASSDTGGSDEKLF
TRBV7-2 | TRBD2 | ASRRFSGEQETQY
TRBV5-1 | NA | ASSLLADINEQY
TRBV19 | NA | ASTQGQLFRGYGYT
TRBV27 | NA | ASRIERYTGELF
TRBV21-1 | NA | ASSNWSRTASNYGYT
TRBV9 | NA | ASSVGPLARLTDTQY
TRBV3-1/TRBV3-2 | TRBD1 | ASSQDGTGKSWVKRHEQY